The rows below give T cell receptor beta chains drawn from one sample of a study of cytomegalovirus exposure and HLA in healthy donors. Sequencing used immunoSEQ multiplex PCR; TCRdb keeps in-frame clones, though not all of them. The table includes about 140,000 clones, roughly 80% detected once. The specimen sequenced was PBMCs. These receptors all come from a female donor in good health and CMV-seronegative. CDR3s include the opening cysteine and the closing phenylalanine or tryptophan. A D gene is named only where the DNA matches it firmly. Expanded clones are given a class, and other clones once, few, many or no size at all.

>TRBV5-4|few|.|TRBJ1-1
TGTGCCAGCAGCCAAGAACCAGGGATGAACACTGAAGCTTTCTTT
CASSQEPGMNTEAFF
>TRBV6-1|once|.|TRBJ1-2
TGTGCCAGCAGTGAAAACACAGCAATCTATGGCTACACCTTC
CASSENTAIYGYTF
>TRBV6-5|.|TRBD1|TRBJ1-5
TGTGCCAGCAGACGTAGGGGGCCTGGGAATCAGCCCCAGCATTTT
CASRRRGPGNQPQHF
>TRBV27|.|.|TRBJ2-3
TGTGCCAGCAGCCCGACAGAAGATACGCAGTATTTT
CASSPTEDTQYF
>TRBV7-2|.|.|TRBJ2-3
TGTGCCAGCAGCTTAGCGGGCTCTAGCACAGATACGCAGTATTTT
CASSLAGSSTDTQYF
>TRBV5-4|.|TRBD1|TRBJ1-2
TGTGCCAGCAGCTCAATATTAGACAGGGGGGCTTTTGGCTACACCTTC
CASSSILDRGAFGYTF
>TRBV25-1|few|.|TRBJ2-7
TGTGCCAGCAGTGAATCCCACCCGGAGGGGGAGCAGTACTTC
CASSESHPEGEQYF
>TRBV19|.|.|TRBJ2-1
TGTGCCAGTAGTATAGTTCTAAGCTCCTACAATGAGCAGTTCTTC
CASSIVLSSYNEQFF
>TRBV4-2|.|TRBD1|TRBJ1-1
TGTGCCAGCAGCCAAGTGATTCGGCGACAGGGGGGTAATGAAGCTTTCTTT
CASSQVIRRQGGNEAFF
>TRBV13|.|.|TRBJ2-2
TGTGCCAGCAGCCCTAGCCTCGGGGCGGGAAACACCGGGGAGCTGTTTTTT
CASSPSLGAGNTGELFF
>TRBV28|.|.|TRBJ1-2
TGTGCCAGCAGTTCAGGACAGAGCCGCTATGGCTACACCTTC
CASSSGQSRYGYTF
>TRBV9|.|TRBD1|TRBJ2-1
TGTGCCAGCCAACGGGACAGCCGAATTAGCTCCTACAATGAGCAGTTCTTC
CASQRDSRISSYNEQFF
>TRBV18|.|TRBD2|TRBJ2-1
TGTGCCAGCTCACTTCGGACTGCGGGAGGCAAAGACAATGAGCAGTTCTTC
CASSLRTAGGKDNEQFF
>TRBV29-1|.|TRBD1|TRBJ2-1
TGCAGCGCACAGGGACAGGGGGAAGGTGAGCAGTTCTTC
CSAQGQGEGEQFF
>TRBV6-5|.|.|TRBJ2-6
TGTGCCAGCACTGGGGCTTGGGCCAACGTCCTGACTTTC
CASTGAWANVLTF
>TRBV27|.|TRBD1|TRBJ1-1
TGTGCCAGCAGACTAGGGGACAGGGGTGATGAAGCTTTCTTT
CASRLGDRGDEAFF
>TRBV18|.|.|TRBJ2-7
TGTGCCAGCTCACCCGGTAGAGGGTACTCCGAGCAGTACTTC
CASSPGRGYSEQYF
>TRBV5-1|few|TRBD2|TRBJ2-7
TGCGCCAGCAGCGCTTCTAGCGGGGGTACCTACGAGCAGTACTTC
CASSASSGGTYEQYF
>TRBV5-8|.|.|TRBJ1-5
TGTGCCAGCAGCTTGGTCAGATCCAGCAATCAGCCCCAGCATTTT
CASSLVRSSNQPQHF
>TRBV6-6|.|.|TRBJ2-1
TGTGCCAGCAGTACCCGGACATCCCTCGGGGAGCAGTTCTTC
CASSTRTSLGEQFF
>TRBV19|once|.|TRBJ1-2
TGTGCCAGTAACAGGCTTCAGGGGCCTACCTATGGCTACACCTTC
CASNRLQGPTYGYTF
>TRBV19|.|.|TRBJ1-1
TGTGCCAGTAGTATACCGACAGAGATGAACACTGAAGCTTTCTTT
CASSIPTEMNTEAFF
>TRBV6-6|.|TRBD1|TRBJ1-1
TGTGCCAGCAGTTATCCTAGGACAGGCCAAGCTTTCTTT
CASSYPRTGQAFF
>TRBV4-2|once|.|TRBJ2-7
TGTGCCAGCAGCCCAGAGGAGGACTCGACCGTCTACGAGCAGTACTTC
CASSPEEDSTVYEQYF
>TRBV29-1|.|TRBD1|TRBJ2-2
TGCAGCGTCGGAGGGACAGGCGCGAACACCGGGGAGCTGTTTTTT
CSVGGTGANTGELFF
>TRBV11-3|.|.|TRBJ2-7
TGTGCCAGCACCCCTCCATGGGGCAAGCCCGATGACGAGCAGTACTTC
CASTPPWGKPDDEQYF
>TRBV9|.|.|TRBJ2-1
TGTGCCAGCCAGGCAGGATCCAATGAGCAGTTCTTC
CASQAGSNEQFF
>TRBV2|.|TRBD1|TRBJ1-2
TGTGCCAGCAGTGAAGCCACCCCGGGACAGCCCCAAAGAAACTATGGCTACACCTTC
CASSEATPGQPQRNYGYTF
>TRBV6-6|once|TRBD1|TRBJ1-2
TGTGCCAGCAGTCCTGGACAGGAAAAGGGCTACACCTTC
CASSPGQEKGYTF
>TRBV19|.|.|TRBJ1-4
TGTGCCAGTAGTTTCATAGGGGGTAATAGTGAAAAACTGTTTTTT
CASSFIGGNSEKLFF
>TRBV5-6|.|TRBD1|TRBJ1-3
TGTGCCAGCAGCGTACGACAGGGAATCCCCTCTGGAAACACCATATATTTT
CASSVRQGIPSGNTIYF
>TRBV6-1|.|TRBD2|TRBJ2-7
TGTGCCAGCAGTAGGGAGGGCAGAATTTCTTACGAGCAGTACTTC
CASSREGRISYEQYF
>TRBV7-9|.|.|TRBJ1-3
TGTTCCAGCAGCTTAGGGGACAACCCAAACACCATATATTTT
CSSSLGDNPNTIYF
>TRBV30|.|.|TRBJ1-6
TGTGCCCGGCACGGGGGGCGTAATTCACCCCTCCACTTT
CARHGGRNSPLHF
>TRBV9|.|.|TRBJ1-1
TGTGCCAGCAGCCCCAGGGACATCACTGAAGCTTTCTTT
CASSPRDITEAFF
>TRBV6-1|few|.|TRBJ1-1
TGTGCCAGCAGTGAAGCCCGGGCGGGGGGAATGAACACTGAAGCTTTCTTT
CASSEARAGGMNTEAFF
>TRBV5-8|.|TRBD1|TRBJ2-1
TGTGCAAGCAGGGGACAGGGGCTCCATGAGCAGTTCTTC
CASRGQGLHEQFF
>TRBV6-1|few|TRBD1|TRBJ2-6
TGTGCCAGCAGTGGTACAGGGGGCGATGGGGCCAACGTCCTGACTTTC
CASSGTGGDGANVLTF
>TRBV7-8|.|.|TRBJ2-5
TGTGCCAGCAGTCCGGACAGTCGAGAGACCCAGTACTTC
CASSPDSRETQYF
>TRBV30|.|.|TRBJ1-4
TGTGCCTGGAGCGGAATGGGAGGGGGAGAAAAACTGTTTTTT
CAWSGMGGGEKLFF
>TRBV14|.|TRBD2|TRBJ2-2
TGTGCCAGCAGCCCTAGCGGGGGGGCGAACGGGGAGCTGTTTTTT
CASSPSGGANGELFF
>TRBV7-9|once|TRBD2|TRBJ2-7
TGTGCCAGCAGCCCGCCGGGACTAGCGGGAGGGGAGCAGTACTTC
CASSPPGLAGGEQYF
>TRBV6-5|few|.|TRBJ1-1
TGTGCCAGCAGTTACCCCCCCGTAGCTTTCTTT
CASSYPPVAFF
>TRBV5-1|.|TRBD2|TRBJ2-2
TGCGCCAGCAGCTCGTGGACTAGCGGGGGGGCCGGGGAGCTGTTTTTT
CASSSWTSGGAGELFF
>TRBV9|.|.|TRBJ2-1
TGTGCCAGCAGCGTATACGGGGGATCCAGCTCCTACAATGAGCAGTTCTTC
CASSVYGGSSSYNEQFF
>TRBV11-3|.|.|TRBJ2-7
TGTGCCAGCAGCCCCCCGGGAACGGGAAACTACGAGCAGTACTTC
CASSPPGTGNYEQYF
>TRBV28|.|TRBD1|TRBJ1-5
TGTGCCAGCAGTTTTTTAGGACAGGGGCGCAATCAGCCCCAGCATTTT
CASSFLGQGRNQPQHF
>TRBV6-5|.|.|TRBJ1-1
TGTGCCAGCAGTTACTCGGCAGACTCGAACACTGAAGCTTTCTTT
CASSYSADSNTEAFF
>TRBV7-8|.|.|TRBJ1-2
TGTGCCAGCAGCCGTAACACAGGGTGCGGCTACACCTTC
CASSRNTGCGYTF
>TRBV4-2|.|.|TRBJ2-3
TGTGCCAGCAGCCAAGAGCAGGGTCAGACAGATACGCAGTATTTT
CASSQEQGQTDTQYF
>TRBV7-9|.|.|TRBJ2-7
TGTGCCAGCAGCTTAGGGGTAAGCAGGGGTAACGAGCAGTACTTC
CASSLGVSRGNEQYF
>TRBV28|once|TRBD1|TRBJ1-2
TGTGCCAGCAGTTTAATAGTCGGTCGTGGGCAGGGGGCGGATGGCTACACCTTC
CASSLIVGRGQGADGYTF
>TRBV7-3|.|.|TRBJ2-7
TGTGCCAGCAGTTATCAGAATCCCTACGAGCAGTACTTC
CASSYQNPYEQYF